These 16 T cell receptor beta chains were sequenced from one sample in a study of T cell responses to AZD1222 COVID-19 vaccine (dated by TCRdb to about 2021). The sample's time point, from its label and the paper: about 28 days (+/-7) after the second vaccine dose. The method behind the library was the immunoSEQ multiplex PCR assay. Here the immuneACCESS table is served through TCRdb, limited to in-frame sequences with V and J called. Missing clones are a known gap in these copies; in checked studies unresolved V genes cover under half, and the rest lacks a known reason. Within this sample are some 84,000 clones, with 80% to 90% of them counted one time only. 9% to 13% of the sample is held by the ten biggest clonotypes. The specimen comprised peripheral blood, sampled 28 days after the second AZD1222 dose. All receptors derive from an adult who received the AZD1222 COVID-19 vaccine.

The CDR3 sequence is CASKGAIHSNQPQHF. CDR3 in DNA: TGTGCCAGTAAAGGGGCTATCCATAGCAATCAGCCCCAGCATTTT. The chain links TRBV19 to TRBJ1-5, with D possibly matching TRBD1 (5 bases). V lost 7 bases, J lost 0 bases, and 13 bases lay in between. Per germline, CDR1 LNHDA and CDR2 SQIVND (reference sequence). This CDR3 region has 15 residues.

The chain has TRBV5-5 and TRBJ1-1; no reliable D call. CDR3 length equals 14 residues. Germline V gene sequence: CDR1 SGHKS, CDR2 YYEKEE (reference sequence). Between the trimmed V and J ends, which lost 0 bases and 2 bases, there was a span of 8 bases. The CDR3 nucleotides read TGTGCCAGCAGCTTGGGTTTCAGTAACACTGAAGCTTTCTTT. Encoded protein: CASSLGFSNTEAFF.

The genes are TRBV6-1 and TRBJ1-5; D gene uncertain. With 2 bases removed from V and 4 bases from J, the gap between germline ends came to 15 bases. There are 16 residues in the CDR3. Germline CDR1 reads MNHNS; CDR2 reads SASEGT. The CDR3 protein is CASSEFSLNWNQPQHF. For the CDR3, the DNA is TGTGCCAGCAGTGAATTCTCGCTGAATTGGAATCAGCCCCAGCATTTT.

V usage is TRBV5-1 and J usage is TRBJ2-5, with a weak D call TRBD1 (6 bases). The germline V gene has CDR1 SGHRS and CDR2 YFSETQ. Trimming took 4 bases from V and 11 from J, leaving 21 bases between them. This CDR3 comprises 14 residues. CDR3 amino acids: CASSPLRQEAEQYF. CDR3 DNA sequence: TGCGCCAGCAGCCCGCTCCGACAGGAGGCAGAACAGTACTTC. Looking up the rest from reference TRBV5-1 and TRBJ2-5 gives the full variable domain: KAGVTQTPRYLIKTRGQQVTLSCSPISGHRSVSWYQQTPGQGLQFLFEYFSETQRNKGNFPGRFSGRQFSNSRSEMNVSTLELGDSALYLCASSPLRQEAEQYFGPGTRLLVL.

The chain combines TRBV18 with TRBJ2-5, with 8 bases fitting TRBD1. The germline CDR1 and CDR2 sequences are KGHSH and LQKENI. The CDR3 contains 16 residues. Unmatched junction bases numbered 6, after V lost 3 bases and J lost 0 bases. The CDR3 coding sequence is TGTGCCAGCTCACCCGGACAGGGTCTGTACCAAGAGACCCAGTACTTC. Amino acids: CASSPGQGLYQETQYF.

The chain is built from TRBV27 and TRBJ2-5, with TRBD1 identical over 9 bases. This CDR3 has 15 amino acids. V shed 7 bases, J shed 5 bases, and the junction held 11 bases outside the gene matches. CDR1 is MNHEY, CDR2 SMNVEV, per germline (reference sequence). The CDR3 loop is CASNSATGGRETQYF. CDR3 sequence (DNA): TGTGCCAGCAATTCCGCGACAGGGGGAAGGGAGACCCAGTACTTC.

V is TRBV28 and J is TRBJ1-6; unclear D gene. V was shortened by 2 bases and J by 9 bases, with 5 bases between the two germline ends. The CDR3 has 12 residues. Germline CDR1 reads MDHEN; CDR2 reads SYDVKM. CDR3 protein: CASSLVRSPLHF. The CDR3, as DNA: TGTGCCAGCAGTTTAGTACGTTCACCCCTCCACTTT.

The gene calls are TRBV7-9 and TRBJ1-6; 7 bases fit TRBD1. The CDR3 contains 14 residues. Germline assignment: CDR1 SEHNR and CDR2 FQNEAQ (reference sequence). Trimming removed 5 bases from V and 5 bases from J; junction bases left unmatched: 3. The CDR3 DNA reads as TGTGCCAGCAGCCCCCAGGGGGATAATTCACCCCTCCACTTT. Residues: CASSPQGDNSPLHF.

The chain is built from TRBV7-9 and TRBJ1-5; unclear D gene. V lost 1 base to trimming and J lost 0 bases, with 4 bases between them. Germline V lookup: CDR1 SEHNR, CDR2 FQNEAQ (reference sequence). This CDR3 contains 14 residues. CDR3 region: CASSLGASNQPQHF. CDR3 bases: TGTGCCAGCAGCTTAGGAGCTAGCAATCAGCCCCAGCATTTT.

The chain joins TRBV6-5 to TRBJ1-5; 9 nucleotides match TRBD1. The CDR3 length is 13 residues. The V segment lost 6 bases and the J segment 6 bases; nucleotides outside the gene matches: 3. CDR1 is MNHEY, CDR2 SVGAGI, per germline. CDR3 in amino acids: CASRDRGTQPQHF. CDR3 bases: TGTGCCAGCAGAGACAGGGGGACTCAGCCCCAGCATTTT.

The V call is TRBV5-1, the J call TRBJ2-1; TRBD1 aligns across 12 bases. Germline CDR1 reads SGHRS; CDR2 reads YFSETQ. The CDR3 runs 16 residues. With 4 bases clipped from V and 4 bases from J, the junction kept 6 bases outside the gene matches. This CDR3 is CASSPGDRGLYNEQFF. The CDR3, as DNA: TGCGCCAGCAGCCCCGGGGACAGGGGGCTGTACAATGAGCAGTTCTTC. Looking up the rest from reference TRBV5-1 and TRBJ2-1 gives the full variable domain: KAGVTQTPRYLIKTRGQQVTLSCSPISGHRSVSWYQQTPGQGLQFLFEYFSETQRNKGNFPGRFSGRQFSNSRSEMNVSTLELGDSALYLCASSPGDRGLYNEQFFGPGTRLTVL.

The chain carries TRBV15 and TRBJ1-5, with D unclear. Per germline, CDR1 LNHNV and CDR2 YYDKDF (reference sequence). Trimming stripped 0 bases from V and 2 bases from J, with 5 bases between. The CDR3 extends over 14 amino acids. CDR3 sequence reads: CATSRDLGNQPQHF. CDR3 sequence (DNA): TGTGCCACCAGCAGAGATCTGGGCAATCAGCCCCAGCATTTT.

V gene TRBV9 combines with J gene TRBJ1-4; perhaps TRBD1 as D (5 bases). Germline CDR1 and CDR2: SGDLS and YYNGEE. The CDR3 has 13 amino acids. Trimming shortened V by 10 bases and J by 10 bases, and 20 bases separated the two germline ends. The CDR3 is CAPIGIGGGKLFF. DNA of the CDR3: TGTGCCCCAATAGGGATTGGGGGGGGAAAACTGTTTTTT.

This clone was found a few times. The chain uses TRBV18 and TRBJ1-4; TRBD1 matches at 8 bases. The trim removed 3 bases at V and 5 bases at J, leaving 11 bases unmatched. Germline lookup yields CDR1 KGHSH and CDR2 LQKENI. The CDR3 runs 17 residues. The chain's CDR3 is CASSPRALQGVNEKLFF. The CDR3 coding sequence is TGTGCCAGCTCACCGCGCGCCCTACAGGGGGTAAATGAAAAACTGTTTTTT.

The J gene is TRBJ1-1, the V gene TRBV6-6, with a weak D call TRBD1 (6 bases). V was trimmed by 0 bases and J by 4 bases, leaving 12 bases between them. Germline V lookup: CDR1 MNHNY, CDR2 SVGAGI (reference sequence). There are 15 residues in the CDR3. The CDR3 DNA sequence: TGTGCCAGCAGTTACTCCAGGGGAGGGGGCACTGAAGCTTTCTTT. It specifies CASSYSRGGGTEAFF.

This clone has just a few counts. This chain connects TRBV2 to TRBJ1-5; the D gene is possibly TRBD1 (6 bases). The CDR3 extends over 13 amino acids. Looked up from germline, CDR1 is SNHLY and CDR2 is FYNNEI. V lost 8 bases and J 3 bases, leaving 11 bases between the germline ends. CDR3 sequence (DNA): TGTGCCAGCGTGGGACAAGTCAATCAGCCCCAGCATTTT. This sequence encodes CASVGQVNQPQHF.